A selection of T cell receptor beta chains follows, all from one sample in a study of shared clonotypes between healthy human individuals. TCRdb's table, derived via immunoSEQ multiplex PCR, lists solely in-frame clones and lacks some. The table lists 2 million to 2.5 million clones, approximately 94% of them singletons. The specimen was naive CD4+ T cells sorted from blood. These receptor sequences come from a man aged 18 to 30 in good health. The CDR3 runs from the conserved cysteine through the conserved F or W. Each record gives: J gene, CDR3 length, D gene, clone size, V gene, CDR3 DNA, CDR3 protein. A D gene is named only where the DNA matches it firmly. Some rows have no size entry. The others give once, few or many, or a class for an expanded clone.

j_call: TRBJ1-5; cdr3_length: 16; d_call: TRBD1; clone_size: .; v_call: TRBV27; cdr3_nt: TGTGCCAGCAGTTTACAGGGGGGACGGAGCAATCAGCCCCAGCATTTT; cdr3_aa: CASSLQGGRSNQPQHF
j_call: TRBJ2-7; cdr3_length: 13; d_call: .; clone_size: .; v_call: TRBV11-2; cdr3_nt: TGTGCCAGCAGCGGGGGACCGCTGATCGCGCAGTACTTC; cdr3_aa: CASSGGPLIAQYF
j_call: TRBJ2-7; cdr3_length: 14; d_call: .; clone_size: .; v_call: TRBV5-1; cdr3_nt: TGCGCCAGCAGCTTGGGGGGCGCTCCCTACGAGCAGTACTTC; cdr3_aa: CASSLGGAPYEQYF
j_call: TRBJ1-1; cdr3_length: 16; d_call: TRBD1; clone_size: .; v_call: TRBV5-1; cdr3_nt: TGCGCCAGCAGCGCACACCTGGGACAGGGAATCACTGAAGCTTTCTTT; cdr3_aa: CASSAHLGQGITEAFF
j_call: TRBJ2-3; cdr3_length: 15; d_call: .; clone_size: .; v_call: TRBV5-1; cdr3_nt: TGCGCCAGCAGCTTTGGACAGGGAGGGACAGATACGCAGTATTTT; cdr3_aa: CASSFGQGGTDTQYF
j_call: TRBJ1-3; cdr3_length: 12; d_call: .; clone_size: .; v_call: TRBV30; cdr3_nt: TGTGCCTGGAGTGAACAGGGAAACACCATATATTTT; cdr3_aa: CAWSEQGNTIYF
j_call: TRBJ1-2; cdr3_length: 14; d_call: .; clone_size: .; v_call: TRBV28; cdr3_nt: TGTGCCAGCACCGGACAGATTGGACTTAATGGCTACACCTTC; cdr3_aa: CASTGQIGLNGYTF
j_call: TRBJ1-4; cdr3_length: 14; d_call: .; clone_size: .; v_call: TRBV5-1; cdr3_nt: TGCGCCAGCAGCCTGGGCCAGTTTGGTGAAAAACTGTTTTTT; cdr3_aa: CASSLGQFGEKLFF
j_call: TRBJ2-7; cdr3_length: 13; d_call: .; clone_size: .; v_call: TRBV6-5; cdr3_nt: TGTGCCAGCAGTCCGCCTGGATCCTACGAGCAGTACTTC; cdr3_aa: CASSPPGSYEQYF
j_call: TRBJ2-5; cdr3_length: 12; d_call: .; clone_size: .; v_call: TRBV28; cdr3_nt: TGTGCCAGCGCCTCCCACCAAGAGACCCAGTACTTC; cdr3_aa: CASASHQETQYF
j_call: TRBJ1-2; cdr3_length: 14; d_call: TRBD1; clone_size: once; v_call: TRBV4-3; cdr3_nt: TGCGCCAGCAGCCAAGAACAGGGGGGCTATGGCTACACCTTC; cdr3_aa: CASSQEQGGYGYTF
j_call: TRBJ2-7; cdr3_length: 15; d_call: .; clone_size: .; v_call: TRBV6-5; cdr3_nt: TGTGCCAGCAGGATGGCCGGGACGGTTGACTACGAGCAGTACTTC; cdr3_aa: CASRMAGTVDYEQYF
j_call: TRBJ1-5; cdr3_length: 14; d_call: .; clone_size: .; v_call: TRBV6-1; cdr3_nt: TGTGCCAGCAGTGTAGGGGTTAGCAATCAGCCCCAGCATTTT; cdr3_aa: CASSVGVSNQPQHF
j_call: TRBJ1-5; cdr3_length: 13; d_call: .; clone_size: .; v_call: TRBV6-1; cdr3_nt: TGTGCCAGCAGTCCCCCGGGAAGTCAGCCCCAGCATTTT; cdr3_aa: CASSPPGSQPQHF
j_call: TRBJ1-4; cdr3_length: 13; d_call: .; clone_size: .; v_call: TRBV29-1; cdr3_nt: TGCAGCGTTCGGAGAGGTGGTAATGAAAAACTGTTTTTT; cdr3_aa: CSVRRGGNEKLFF